The 26 T cell receptor beta chains listed next were all sequenced from one sample in a study of identical twins. TCRdb reprocessed the 5' RACE reads with MiXCR, giving one entry per CDR3 protein. The table has approximately 600,000 distinct CDR3 sequences, over 8.5% seen once. This same sample was also taken into another study, of yellow fever vaccine responses in identical twins.

The material sequenced was PBMCs. These receptors were obtained from a woman between 18 and 29 years old in good health.

This clonotype appeared many times. V is TRBV5-4 and J is TRBJ2-1; D is tentatively TRBD1 or TRBD2 (6 bases each). Germline V gene data show CDR1 as SGHNT and CDR2 as YYREEE (reference sequence). CDR3 size: 12 residues. The V and J ends lost 0 bases and 10 bases respectively, with 8 bases between them. CDR3 residues: CASSLGGAEQFF. CDR3 sequence (DNA): TGTGCCAGCAGCTTGGGGGGGGCCGAGCAGTTCTTC. Using reference TRBV5-4 and TRBJ2-1 for the parts outside the CDR3, the full variable domain is ETGVTQSPTHLIKTRGQQVTLRCSSQSGHNTVSWYQQALGQGPQFIFQYYREEENGRGNFPPRFSGLQFPNYSSELNVNALELDDSALYLCASSLGGAEQFFGPGTRLTVL.

This clonotype was found many times. V usage is TRBV7-9 and J usage is TRBJ2-7, with D possibly being TRBD1 (6 bases). The V end was cut by 4 bases, the J end by 5 bases, with 15 bases between. This CDR3 comprises 14 residues. Looked up from germline, CDR1 is SEHNR and CDR2 is FQNEAQ (reference sequence). The CDR3 coding sequence is TGTGCCAGCAGCTACCGGGACAACAAGAACGAGCAGTACTTC. Amino acid sequence: CASSYRDNKNEQYF.

This clonotype was seen only a few times. The chain combines TRBV6-1 with TRBJ2-1; D is ambiguous. CDR3 length: 13 residues. Germline CDR1 is MNHNS and CDR2 is SASEGT. V was cut by 8 bases and J by 1 base, with 9 bases left in between. CDR3 in DNA: TGTGCCAGCGGCCCGGATTCCTACAATGAGCAGTTCTTC. Amino acids: CASGPDSYNEQFF.

V usage is TRBV6-2 or TRBV6-3 and J usage is TRBJ2-7; D is unclear. Germline V gene lookup returns CDR1 MNHEY and CDR2 SVGEGT. The CDR3 runs 11 residues. Between the trimmed V and J ends, which lost 8 bases and 6 bases, there was a span of 11 bases. Here the CDR3 reads CASRENAEQYF. For the CDR3, the DNA is TGTGCCAGCCGCGAGAACGCCGAGCAGTACTTC.

This clonotype was counted between two and nine times. The gene calls are TRBV18 and TRBJ2-3; D gene unclear. This CDR3 has 13 amino acids. Germline lookup yields CDR1 KGHSH and CDR2 LQKENI. V shed 2 bases and J shed 4 bases, with 7 bases lying between them. The CDR3 nucleotides are TGTGCCAGCTCACCAATCATTTCAGATACGCAGTATTTT. Protein sequence: CASSPIISDTQYF.

The V and J genes are TRBV28 and TRBJ2-3; a possible D gene is TRBD1 (6 bases). Germline CDR1 is MDHEN and CDR2 is SYDVKM. Trimming left V 5 bases short and J 2 bases short, with 17 bases between. The CDR3 has 16 residues. The CDR3 DNA sequence: TGTGCCAGCAGTCCAACCGCAGGGGACCCCACAGATACGCAGTATTTT. This gives the protein CASSPTAGDPTDTQYF.

This clonotype was seen ten or more times. The rearrangement joins TRBV29-1 to TRBJ2-5; D ambiguous. The CDR3 is 15 amino acids. With 2 bases removed from V and 5 bases from J, the gap between germline ends came to 18 bases. Germline V lookup: CDR1 SQVTM, CDR2 ANQGSEA. The CDR3 DNA is TGCAGCGTTGAATTTCCGGACCTCATGGGGGAGACCCAGTACTTC. Protein sequence: CSVEFPDLMGETQYF.

This clonotype was seen repeatedly, ten times or more. The rearrangement uses TRBV7-3 and TRBJ2-7; TRBD1 agrees at 7 bases. Germline values: CDR1 SGHTA, CDR2 FQGTGA. This CDR3 comprises 15 residues. V was pared by 5 bases and J by 2 bases, with 9 bases of the junction left unmatched. CDR3 sequence reads: CASSPNRDSPYEQYF. The CDR3 DNA sequence: TGTGCCAGCAGCCCCAACCGGGACAGCCCCTACGAGCAGTACTTC. Using reference TRBV7-3 and TRBJ2-7 for the parts outside the CDR3, the full variable domain is GAGVSQTPSNKVTEKGKYVELRCDPISGHTALYWYRQSLGQGPEFLIYFQGTGAADDSGLPNDRFFAVRPEGSVSTLKIQRTERGDSAVYLCASSPNRDSPYEQYFGPGTRLTVT.

The gene calls are TRBV27 and TRBJ2-3; 15 bases line up with TRBD2. Germline CDR1 MNHEY, CDR2 SMNVEV (reference sequence). The CDR3 is made up of 18 amino acids. Losses at the gene ends were 4 bases for V and 2 bases for J; bases not matched to a gene: 7. CDR3 DNA sequence: TGTGCCAGCAGTTCGTGGACTAGCGGGGGGGCTGACACAGATACGCAGTATTTT. It yields the protein CASSSWTSGGADTDTQYF.

The chain combines TRBV29-1 with TRBJ2-7; D might be TRBD1 (5 bases). CDR3 length equals 11 residues. V was pared by 6 bases and J by 8 bases, with 14 bases between. CDR1 is SQVTM and CDR2 is ANQGSEA in the germline V gene. The CDR3 nucleotides are TGCAGCGTGGTAACGACAGTACAGCAGTACTTC. As protein: CSVVTTVQQYF.

This clonotype came up many times. The V and J genes are TRBV7-2 and TRBJ2-1, with D tentatively TRBD1 or TRBD2 (6 bases each). Per germline, CDR1 SGHTA and CDR2 FQGNSA. CDR3 length: 15 amino acids. The V end lost 5 bases, the J end lost 3 bases, and 14 bases lay between the germline ends. The DNA of the CDR3 is TGTGCCAGCAGCCGAGGAGGGGGTGGCTACAATGAGCAGTTCTTC. Translation gives CASSRGGGGYNEQFF.

In this sample, this clonotype turned up a few times. The chain carries TRBV20-1 and TRBJ1-4; 8 bases fit TRBD1. The germline V gene has CDR1 DFQATT and CDR2 SNEGSKA (reference sequence). The trim removed 0 bases at V and 10 bases at J, leaving 13 bases unmatched. The CDR3 length is 16 residues. This CDR3 reads CSARDGQGFYSGKLFF. In nucleotides, the CDR3 is TGCAGTGCTAGAGATGGACAGGGTTTCTACTCTGGAAAACTGTTTTTT.

There are many counts of this clonotype. This chain uses TRBV27 with TRBJ2-1, with 12 bases that match TRBD2. Per germline, CDR1 MNHEY and CDR2 SMNVEV (reference sequence). The junction had 5 bases not matched to a gene; V was cut back by 4 bases and J by 7 bases. This CDR3 has 15 amino acids. CDR3: CASSSGLAGPNEQFF. For the CDR3, the DNA is TGTGCCAGCAGTTCCGGACTAGCGGGGCCGAATGAGCAGTTCTTC.

This clonotype has a handful of counts. DNA for the CDR3: TGCGCCAGCAGCGCCATCACCGGGACAGGGGGCTTCGATGAGCAGTTCTTC. Its translation: CASSAITGTGGFDEQFF. This chain uses TRBV5-1 with TRBJ2-1, with 12 nucleotides matching TRBD1. V shed 4 bases, J shed 8 bases, and the junction held 13 bases outside the gene matches. The CDR3 consists of 17 residues. Germline lookup yields CDR1 SGHRS and CDR2 YFSETQ.

This clonotype was observed a few times. The chain links TRBV6-5 to TRBJ2-1; 11 nucleotides match TRBD2. The CDR3 has 17 residues. V was pared by 0 bases and J by 5 bases, with 6 bases of the junction left unmatched. Per the germline V gene, CDR1 is MNHEY and CDR2 is SVGAGI. The CDR3 here is CASSYSTSGMNNNEQFF. As DNA, the CDR3 is TGTGCCAGCAGTTACTCGACTAGCGGGATGAATAACAATGAGCAGTTCTTC.

This clonotype was recorded many times. The chain links TRBV6-2 or TRBV6-3 to TRBJ2-7; 11 bases map to TRBD2. V dropped 2 bases and J dropped 2; count of bases not matched to a gene: 8. In germline, CDR1 is MNHEY, CDR2 SVGEGT. The CDR3 length is 17 residues. The CDR3, as DNA: TGTGCCAGCAGTTACGTGTTGCTAGCGGGAGGCACCTACGAGCAGTACTTC. Encoded protein: CASSYVLLAGGTYEQYF.

This clonotype was counted many times. The V gene is TRBV3-1, the J gene TRBJ2-3; perhaps TRBD2 as D (6 bases). The V end was cut by 0 bases, the J end by 6 bases, with 19 bases between. Germline V gene data show CDR1 as LGHDT and CDR2 as YNNKEL (reference sequence). CDR3 length equals 17 residues. CDR3 nucleotides: TGTGCCAGCAGCCAAGAAGCTAGCGTCAGATTAGGGGATACGCAGTATTTT. It encodes CASSQEASVRLGDTQYF.

In this sample, this clonotype turned up many times. This chain uses TRBV14 with TRBJ2-5; D unresolved. CDR1 is SGHDN, CDR2 FVKESK, per germline. Trimming shortened V by 4 bases and J by 7 bases, and 13 bases separated the two germline ends. CDR3 length: 13 residues. The CDR3 nucleotides are TGTGCCAGCAGCCCCTTCGATGGTGGGACCCAGTACTTC. It is translated as CASSPFDGGTQYF. Combining the CDR3 with reference TRBV14 and TRBJ2-5 gives the whole variable domain EAGVTQFPSHSVIEKGQTVTLRCDPISGHDNLYWYRRVMGKEIKFLLHFVKESKQDESGMPNNRFLAERTGGTYSTLKVQPAELEDSGVYFCASSPFDGGTQYFGPGTRLLVL.

The sample holds many counts of this clonotype. The chain has TRBV7-8 and TRBJ2-2; 7 bases map to TRBD1. The CDR3 is 17 residues long. Germline V gene sequence: CDR1 SGHVS, CDR2 FQNEAQ. V shed 5 bases and J 1 base; nucleotides not matched to a gene: 10. CDR3 coding DNA: TGTGCCAGCAGCGTCTCTCGAAACAGGGGGAACACCGGGGAGCTGTTTTTT. Protein sequence: CASSVSRNRGNTGELFF.

This clonotype occurred many times. V is TRBV28 and J is TRBJ2-5, with a weak D call TRBD1 (6 bases). V was clipped by 8 bases and J by 4 bases, with 26 bases between them. Germline V gene lookup returns CDR1 MDHEN and CDR2 SYDVKM. This CDR3 spans 17 amino acids. CDR3 in amino acids: CASSMLSAGVLLETQYF. The CDR3 DNA reads TGTGCCAGCTCCATGCTCTCGGCAGGGGTTCTTCTAGAGACCCAGTACTTC.

This clonotype occurred many times. This sequence joins TRBV5-5 and TRBJ2-1; TRBD2 matches 13 bases. The length of the CDR3 is 15 residues. J lost 4 bases, V lost 4 bases, and 2 bases had no gene match. CDR1 and CDR2 from the germline V gene are SGHKS and YYEKEE (reference sequence). The CDR3 sequence is CASSATSGGYNEQFF. CDR3 coding DNA: TGTGCCAGCAGCGCGACTAGCGGGGGGTACAATGAGCAGTTCTTC.

Only a few counts were recorded for this clonotype. This chain joins TRBV7-8 and TRBJ2-3; TRBD2 aligns across 9 bases. This CDR3 has 17 residues. J was trimmed by 7 bases and V by 8 bases; bases with no gene match: 19. Germline CDR1 reads SGHVS; CDR2 reads FQNEAQ. The CDR3 DNA sequence: TGTGCCAGCGCCTCGGGGCTAGCGGGAAGTTGGAGGAATACGCAGTATTTT. Protein product: CASASGLAGSWRNTQYF.

There are a few counts of this clonotype. This rearrangement joins TRBV13 to TRBJ2-4; 8 bases match TRBD1. CDR1 PRHDT and CDR2 FYEKMQ come from the germline V gene (reference sequence). The CDR3 extends over 15 amino acids. V lost 1 base to trimming and J lost 6 bases; unmatched junction nucleotides: 5. CDR3 nucleotides: TGTGCCAGCAGCTTAGCCGGGACAGGTTCAAACATTCAGTACTTC. The encoded protein is CASSLAGTGSNIQYF.

CDR3 residues: CSGMAGGADTQYF. Here the CDR3 DNA reads TGCAGCGGAATGGCGGGAGGGGCAGATACGCAGTATTTT. The chain couples TRBV29-1 to TRBJ2-3; 9 nucleotides agree with TRBD2. Unmatched junction bases numbered 6, after V lost 7 bases and J lost 4 bases. From germline, CDR1 is SQVTM and CDR2 ANQGSEA. The length of the CDR3 is 13 residues.

The sample holds a few counts of this clonotype. The rearrangement joins TRBV29-1 to TRBJ2-5; D not resolved. The V end lost 1 base, the J end lost 4 bases, and 13 bases lay between the germline ends. Germline V CDR1 and CDR2: SQVTM, ANQGSEA. The length of the CDR3 is 14 residues. CDR3 loop: CSVEGLQARETQYF. The DNA of the CDR3 is TGCAGCGTTGAAGGTCTCCAGGCGCGAGAGACCCAGTACTTC.

This clonotype was observed a handful of times. The rearrangement uses TRBV7-9 and TRBJ2-7; tentative D call: TRBD2 (6 bases). The length of the CDR3 is 14 residues. V was shortened by 3 bases and J by 6 bases, with 15 bases between the two germline ends. Germline V gene lookup returns CDR1 SEHNR and CDR2 FQNEAQ (reference sequence). CDR3: CASSFRDWELEQYF. CDR3 DNA: TGTGCCAGCAGCTTCCGGGACTGGGAGCTCGAGCAGTACTTC.